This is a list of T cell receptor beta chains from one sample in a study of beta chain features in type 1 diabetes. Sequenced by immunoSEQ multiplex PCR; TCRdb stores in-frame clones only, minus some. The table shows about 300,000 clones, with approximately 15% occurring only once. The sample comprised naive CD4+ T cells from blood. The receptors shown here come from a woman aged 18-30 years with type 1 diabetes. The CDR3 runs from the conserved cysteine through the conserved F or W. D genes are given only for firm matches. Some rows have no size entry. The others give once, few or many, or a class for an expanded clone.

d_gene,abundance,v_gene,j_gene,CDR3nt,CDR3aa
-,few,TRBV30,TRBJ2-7,TGTGCCTGGAGTCGGGACTCCTCCTACGAGCAGTACTTC,CAWSRDSSYEQYF
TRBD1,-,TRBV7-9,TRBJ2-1,TGTGCCAGCAGCTCGGGACAGACTTACAATGAGCAGTTCTTC,CASSSGQTYNEQFF
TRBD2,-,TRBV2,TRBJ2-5,TGTGCCAGCAGTGATACTCGACTAGCGGGAGTGGGGCAAGAGACCCAGTACTTC,CASSDTRLAGVGQETQYF
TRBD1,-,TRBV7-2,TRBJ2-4,TGTGCCAGCAGCCCAGACAGGGAAAACATTCAGTACTTC,CASSPDRENIQYF
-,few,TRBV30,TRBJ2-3,TGTGCCTGGAGTGGTTCCCATAGAGATACGCAGTATTTT,CAWSGSHRDTQYF
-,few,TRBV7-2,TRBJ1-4,TGTGCCACCCGACAGGCAGGAAGTGAAAAACTGTTTTTT,CATRQAGSEKLFF
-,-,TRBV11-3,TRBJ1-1,TGTGCCAGCAGCTTATATCCCTTTAGCGAAGCTTTCTTT,CASSLYPFSEAFF
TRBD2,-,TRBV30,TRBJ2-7,TGTGCCTGGAGTGGGATAGCGGGGTACGAGCAGTACTTC,CAWSGIAGYEQYF
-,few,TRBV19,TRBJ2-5,TGTGCCAGTAGTGTCCAGGAGACCCAGTACTTC,CASSVQETQYF
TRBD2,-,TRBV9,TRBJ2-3,TGTGCCAGCAGCCCGACTAGCGGGCGCACAGATACGCAGTATTTT,CASSPTSGRTDTQYF
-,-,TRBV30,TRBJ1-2,TGTGCCTGGAGACAGGTCTCTTATGGCTACACCTTC,CAWRQVSYGYTF